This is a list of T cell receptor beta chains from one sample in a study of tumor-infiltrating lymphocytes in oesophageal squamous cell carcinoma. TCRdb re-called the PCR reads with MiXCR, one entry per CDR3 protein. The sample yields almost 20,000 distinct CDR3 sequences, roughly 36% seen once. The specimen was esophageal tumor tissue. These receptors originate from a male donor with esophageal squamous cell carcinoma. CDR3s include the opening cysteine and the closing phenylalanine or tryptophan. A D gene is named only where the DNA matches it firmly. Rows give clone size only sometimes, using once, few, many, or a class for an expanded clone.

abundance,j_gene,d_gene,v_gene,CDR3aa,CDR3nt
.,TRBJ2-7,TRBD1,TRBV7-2,CASSIDRVYEQYF,TGTGCCAGCAGCATCGACAGGGTCTACGAGCAGTACTTC
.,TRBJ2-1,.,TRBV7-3,CASSLTGYNEQFF,TGTGCCAGCAGCTTAACCGGGTACAATGAGCAGTTCTTC
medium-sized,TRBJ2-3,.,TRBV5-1,CASSLRKPSTDTQYF,TGCGCCAGCAGCTTGCGGAAACCAAGCACAGATACGCAGTATTTT
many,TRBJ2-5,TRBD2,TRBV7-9,CASRKTSAQETQYF,TGTGCCAGCAGGAAAACTAGCGCTCAAGAGACCCAGTACTTC
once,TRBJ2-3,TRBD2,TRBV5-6,CASSLGLAGGLDTQYF,TGTGCCAGCAGCTTGGGACTAGCGGGCGGCCTAGATACGCAGTATTTT
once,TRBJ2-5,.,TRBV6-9,CASSATGEEETQYF,TGTGCCAGCAGCGCAACAGGGGAGGAGGAGACCCAGTACTTC
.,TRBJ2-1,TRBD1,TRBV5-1,CASSSGQGLQNIQFF,TGCGCCAGCAGCTCGGGACAGGGACTCCAAAACATTCAGTTCTTC
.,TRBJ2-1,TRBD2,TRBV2,CAAGSSGPYNEQFF,TGTGCCGCGGGCTCTAGCGGACCCTACAATGAGCAGTTCTTC
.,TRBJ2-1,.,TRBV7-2,CASSSPSVRGQFF,TGTGCCAGCAGCTCCCCTAGTGTAAGAGGGCAGTTCTTC
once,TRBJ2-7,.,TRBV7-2,CASSLGTHEQYF,TGTGCCAGCAGCTTGGGGACCCACGAGCAGTACTTC
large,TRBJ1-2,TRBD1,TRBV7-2,CASSLGQGSVGYTF,TGTGCCAGCAGCCTGGGACAGGGGTCGGTTGGCTACACCTTC
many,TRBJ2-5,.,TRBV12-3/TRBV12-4,CASSLSRVETQYF,TGTGCCAGCAGTCTTAGTAGGGTAGAGACCCAGTACTTC
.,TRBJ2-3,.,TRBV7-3,CASSPSTGTDTQYF,TGTGCCAGCAGCCCTTCAACGGGCACAGATACGCAGTATTTT
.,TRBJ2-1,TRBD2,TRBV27,CASSFGPRLGRLNEQFF,TGTGCCAGCAGTTTTGGCCCCCGGCTCGGGAGGCTGAATGAGCAGTTCTTC
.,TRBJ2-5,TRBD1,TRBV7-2,CASRWTGLNSPLHF,TGTGCCAGCAGATGGACAGGCCTCAATTCACCCCTCCACTTC
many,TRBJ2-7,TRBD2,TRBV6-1,CASTRAGEGEQYF,TGTGCCAGCACTCGAGCGGGAGAAGGAGAGCAGTACTTC
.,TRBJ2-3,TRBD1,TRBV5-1,CASWTGGTDTQYF,TGCGCCAGCTGGACAGGGGGGACAGATACGCAGTATTTT
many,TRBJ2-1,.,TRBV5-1,CASSLKRVYNEQFF,TGCGCCAGCAGCTTAAAGCGGGTCTACAATGAGCAGTTCTTC
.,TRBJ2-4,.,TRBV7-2,CASSLVRTSRTPSTDTQYF,TGTGCCAGCAGCTTAGTCCGGACTTCCCGCACCCCTAGCACAGATACGCAGTACTTC
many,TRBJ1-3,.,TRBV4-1,CASSPLGRPTSSGNTIYF,TGCGCCAGCAGCCCGTTGGGCAGACCCACAAGCTCTGGAAACACCATATATTTT
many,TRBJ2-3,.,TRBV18,CASSFKTGGTDTQYF,TGTGCCAGCTCTTTTAAGACAGGTGGGACAGATACGCAGTATTTT
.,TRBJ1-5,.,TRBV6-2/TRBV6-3,CASSYQGSQPQHF,TGTGCCAGCAGTTACCAGGGCAGTCAGCCCCAGCATTTT
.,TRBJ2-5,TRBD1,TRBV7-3,CASSAQGRGETQYF,TGTGCCAGCAGTGCACAGGGGAGAGGGGAGACCCAGTACTTC
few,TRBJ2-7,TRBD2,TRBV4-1,CASSQDIGLGFSYEQYF,TGCGCCAGCAGCCAAGATATAGGACTAGGGTTCTCCTACGAGCAGTACTTC
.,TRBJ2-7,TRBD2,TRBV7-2,CASSPSTGGAHEQYF,TGTGCCAGCAGCCCCTCGACGGGAGGGGCCCATGAGCAGTACTTC
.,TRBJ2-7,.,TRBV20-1,CSARGQGYEQYF,TGCAGTGCTAGGGGGCAGGGGTACGAGCAGTACTTC
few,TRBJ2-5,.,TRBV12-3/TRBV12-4,CASSFRGEEETQYF,TGTGCCAGCAGTTTCCGAGGGGAGGAGGAGACCCAGTACTTC
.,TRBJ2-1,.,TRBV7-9,CASSLEYEQFF,TGTGCCAGCAGCTTAGAATATGAGCAGTTCTTC
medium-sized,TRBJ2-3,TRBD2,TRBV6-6,CASSYRRGSDTQYF,TGTGCCAGCAGTTACCGGCGGGGGTCAGATACGCAGTATTTT
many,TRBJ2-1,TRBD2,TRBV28,CASRTGTSATNEQFF,TGTGCCAGCAGGACCGGGACTAGCGCAACCAATGAGCAGTTCTTC
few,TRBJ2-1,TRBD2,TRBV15,CATSRDWSASGRGEQFF,TGTGCCACCAGCAGAGATTGGTCGGCTAGCGGGAGAGGTGAGCAGTTCTTC
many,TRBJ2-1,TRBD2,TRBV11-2,CASSSLAGPSNEQFF,TGTGCCAGCAGCTCACTAGCGGGACCTTCCAATGAGCAGTTCTTC
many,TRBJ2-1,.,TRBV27,CASSLSGGVDEQFF,TGTGCCAGCAGTTTATCTGGGGGTGTGGACGAGCAGTTCTTC
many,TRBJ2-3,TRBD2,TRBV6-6,CASSYRGTSGIEPTQYF,TGTGCCAGCAGTTACCGCGGGACTAGCGGGATAGAACCCACCCAGTATTTT
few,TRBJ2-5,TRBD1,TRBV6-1,CASSPITGEETQYF,TGTGCCAGCAGTCCTATAACAGGGGAAGAGACCCAGTACTTC
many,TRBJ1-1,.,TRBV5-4,CASSPISRENTEAFF,TGTGCCAGCAGCCCCATAAGTCGGGAGAACACTGAAGCTTTCTTT
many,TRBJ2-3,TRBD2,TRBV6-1,CASSWGLVDTQYF,TGTGCCAGCAGTTGGGGACTAGTAGATACGCAGTATTTT
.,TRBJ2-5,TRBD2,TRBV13,CASSFGGAEETQYF,TGTGCCAGCAGCTTCGGGGGGGCGGAAGAGACCCAGTACTTC
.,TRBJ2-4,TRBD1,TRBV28,CASLRQGRKNIQYF,TGTGCCAGCCTACGACAGGGGAGGAAAAACATTCAGTACTTC
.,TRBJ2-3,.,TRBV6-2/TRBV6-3,CASSETLAASPGELYF,TGTGCCAGCAGTGAAACCCTTGCGGCCTCACCCGGGGAGCTGTACTTC
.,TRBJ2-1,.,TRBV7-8,CASSENHPTGNTGELYF,TGTGCCAGCAGCGAGAATCACCCAACCGGGAACACCGGGGAGCTGTACTTC
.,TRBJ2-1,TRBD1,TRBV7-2,CASRQQGEGEQFF,TGTGCCAGCAGGCAACAGGGGGAAGGTGAGCAGTTCTTC
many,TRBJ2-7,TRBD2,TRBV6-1,CASRPSLRGEEQYF,TGTGCCAGCAGACCCTCCCTGCGGGGGGAGGAGCAGTACTTC
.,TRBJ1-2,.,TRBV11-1,CASSFAGFGYTF,TGTGCCAGCAGCTTTGCAGGGTTTGGCTACACCTTC
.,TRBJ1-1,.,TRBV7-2,CASSLSRNTEAFF,TGTGCCAGCAGCTTAAGTAGGAACACTGAAGCTTTCTTT
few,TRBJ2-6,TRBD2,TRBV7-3,CASSLGPGLAGLSGANVLTF,TGTGCCAGCAGCTTAGGACCGGGGCTAGCGGGCCTCTCTGGGGCCAACGTCCTGACTTTC